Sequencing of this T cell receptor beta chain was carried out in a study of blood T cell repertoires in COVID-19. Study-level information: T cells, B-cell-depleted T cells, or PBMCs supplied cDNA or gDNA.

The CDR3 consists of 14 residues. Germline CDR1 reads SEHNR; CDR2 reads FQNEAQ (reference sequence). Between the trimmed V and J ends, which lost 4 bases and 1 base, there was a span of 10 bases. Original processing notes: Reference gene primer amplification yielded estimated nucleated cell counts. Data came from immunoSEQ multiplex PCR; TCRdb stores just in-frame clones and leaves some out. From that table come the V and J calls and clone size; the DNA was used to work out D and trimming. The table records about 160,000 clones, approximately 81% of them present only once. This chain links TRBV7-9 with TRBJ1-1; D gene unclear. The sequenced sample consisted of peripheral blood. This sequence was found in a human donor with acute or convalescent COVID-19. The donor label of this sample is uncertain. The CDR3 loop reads CASSSWATNTEAFF. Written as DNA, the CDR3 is TGTGCCAGCAGCTCCTGGGCCACGAACACTGAAGCTTTCTTT.